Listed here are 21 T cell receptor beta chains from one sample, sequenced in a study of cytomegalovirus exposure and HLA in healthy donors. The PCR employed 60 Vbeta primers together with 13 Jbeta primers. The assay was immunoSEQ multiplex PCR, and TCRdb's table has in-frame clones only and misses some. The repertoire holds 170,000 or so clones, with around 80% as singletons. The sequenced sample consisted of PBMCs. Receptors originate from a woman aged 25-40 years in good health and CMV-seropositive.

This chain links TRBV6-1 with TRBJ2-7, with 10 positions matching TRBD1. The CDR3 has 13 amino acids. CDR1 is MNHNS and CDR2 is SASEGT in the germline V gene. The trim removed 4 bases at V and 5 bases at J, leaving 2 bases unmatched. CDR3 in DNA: TGTGCCAGCAGTGGACAGGGGGCTGACGAGCAGTACTTC. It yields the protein CASSGQGADEQYF.

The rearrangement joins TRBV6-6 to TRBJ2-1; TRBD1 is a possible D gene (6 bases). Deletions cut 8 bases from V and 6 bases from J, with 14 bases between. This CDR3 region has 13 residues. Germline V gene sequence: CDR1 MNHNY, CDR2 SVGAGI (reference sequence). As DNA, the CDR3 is TGTGCCAGCGCTTTCACAGGGAGCAATGAGCAGTTCTTC. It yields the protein CASAFTGSNEQFF.

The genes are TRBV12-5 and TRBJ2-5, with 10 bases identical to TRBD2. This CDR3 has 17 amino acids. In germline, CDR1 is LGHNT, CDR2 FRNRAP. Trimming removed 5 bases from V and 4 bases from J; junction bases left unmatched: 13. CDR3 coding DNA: TGTGCTAGTGGTCTTGGTTTAGCTAGCGGGAGTGGAGAGACCCAGTACTTC. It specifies CASGLGLASGSGETQYF.

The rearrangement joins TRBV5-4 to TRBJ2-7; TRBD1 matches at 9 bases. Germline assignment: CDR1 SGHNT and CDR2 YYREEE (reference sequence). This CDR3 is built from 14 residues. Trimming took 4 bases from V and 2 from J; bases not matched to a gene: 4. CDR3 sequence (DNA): TGTGCCAGCAGCCCCCGGGACAGGGCCTACGAGCAGTACTTC. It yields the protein CASSPRDRAYEQYF. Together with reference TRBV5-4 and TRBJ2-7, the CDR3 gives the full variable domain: ETGVTQSPTHLIKTRGQQVTLRCSSQSGHNTVSWYQQALGQGPQFIFQYYREEENGRGNFPPRFSGLQFPNYSSELNVNALELDDSALYLCASSPRDRAYEQYFGPGTRLTVT.

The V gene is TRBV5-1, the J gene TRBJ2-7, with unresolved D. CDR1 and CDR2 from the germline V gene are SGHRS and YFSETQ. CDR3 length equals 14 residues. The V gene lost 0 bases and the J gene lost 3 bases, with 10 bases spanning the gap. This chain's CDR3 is CASSLEVRFYEQYF. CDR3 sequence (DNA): TGCGCCAGCAGCTTGGAGGTCAGGTTCTACGAGCAGTACTTC.

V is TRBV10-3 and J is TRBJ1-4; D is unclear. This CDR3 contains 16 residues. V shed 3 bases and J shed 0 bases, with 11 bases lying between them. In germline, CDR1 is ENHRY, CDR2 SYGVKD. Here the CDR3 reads CAISDARGATNEKLFF. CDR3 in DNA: TGTGCCATCAGTGACGCAAGAGGTGCAACTAATGAAAAACTGTTTTTT.

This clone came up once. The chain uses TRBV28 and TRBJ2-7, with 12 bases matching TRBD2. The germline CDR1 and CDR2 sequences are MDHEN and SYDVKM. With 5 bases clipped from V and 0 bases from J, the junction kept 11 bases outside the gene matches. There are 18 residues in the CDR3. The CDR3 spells CASSMGTSGRVSSYEQYF. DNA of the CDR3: TGTGCCAGCAGTATGGGGACTAGCGGGCGCGTTAGCTCCTACGAGCAGTACTTC.

The CDR3 region is CASSYSPETGSGGQYF. The CDR3 DNA follows: TGTGCCAGCAGTTACTCCCCCGAGACAGGGTCGGGTGGGCAGTATTTT. The V call is TRBV6-5, the J call TRBJ2-3, with 7 nucleotides matching TRBD1. The ends lost 0 bases at V and 11 bases at J; junction bases unmatched: 14. The CDR3 length is 16 residues. Germline CDR1 reads MNHEY; CDR2 reads SVGAGI.

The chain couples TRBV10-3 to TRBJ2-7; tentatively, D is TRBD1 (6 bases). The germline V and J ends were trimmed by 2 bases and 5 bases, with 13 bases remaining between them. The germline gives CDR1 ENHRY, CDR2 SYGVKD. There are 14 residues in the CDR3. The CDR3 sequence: CAISEVRGRDEQYF. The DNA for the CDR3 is TGTGCCATCAGTGAGGTCAGGGGAAGGGACGAGCAGTACTTC.

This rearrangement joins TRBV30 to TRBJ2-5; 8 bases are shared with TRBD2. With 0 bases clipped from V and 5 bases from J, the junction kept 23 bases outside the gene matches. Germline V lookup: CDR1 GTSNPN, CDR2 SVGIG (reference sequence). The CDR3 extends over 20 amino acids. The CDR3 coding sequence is TGTGCCTGGAGTGTACCGGTGTTATGGGCGGGAGGTGCGGGGTCGGAGACCCAGTACTTC. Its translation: CAWSVPVLWAGGAGSETQYF.

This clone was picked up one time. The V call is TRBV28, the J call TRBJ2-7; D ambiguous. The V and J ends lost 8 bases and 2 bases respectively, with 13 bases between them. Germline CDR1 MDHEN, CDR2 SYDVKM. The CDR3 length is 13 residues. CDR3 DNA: TGTGCCAGCTCCCGCGGATCAGCCTACGAGCAGTACTTC. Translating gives CASSRGSAYEQYF.

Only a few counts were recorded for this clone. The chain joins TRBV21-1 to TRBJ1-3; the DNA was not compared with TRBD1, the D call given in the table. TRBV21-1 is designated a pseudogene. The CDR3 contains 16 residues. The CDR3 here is CASSKLRRVSGNTIYF. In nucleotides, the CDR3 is TGTGCCAGCAGCAAACTCCGCAGGGTGTCTGGAAACACCATATATTTT.

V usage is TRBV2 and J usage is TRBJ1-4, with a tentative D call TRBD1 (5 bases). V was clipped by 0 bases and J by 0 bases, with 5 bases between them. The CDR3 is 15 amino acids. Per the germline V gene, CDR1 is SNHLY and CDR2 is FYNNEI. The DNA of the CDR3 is TGTGCCAGCAGTGAAGCGACAGCAACTAATGAAAAACTGTTTTTT. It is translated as CASSEATATNEKLFF.

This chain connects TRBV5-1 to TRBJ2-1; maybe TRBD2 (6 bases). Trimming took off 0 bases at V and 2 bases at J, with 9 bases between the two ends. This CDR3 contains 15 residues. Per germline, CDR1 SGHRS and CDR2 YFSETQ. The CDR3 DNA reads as TGCGCCAGCAGCTTGGCCGGGAGACCCTACAATGAGCAGTTCTTC. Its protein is CASSLAGRPYNEQFF.

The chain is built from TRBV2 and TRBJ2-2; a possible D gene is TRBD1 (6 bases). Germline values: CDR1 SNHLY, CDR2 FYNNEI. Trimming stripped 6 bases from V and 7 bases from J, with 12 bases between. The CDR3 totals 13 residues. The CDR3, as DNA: TGTGCCAGCAGGTCAGGGGACATCGGGGAGCTGTTTTTT. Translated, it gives CASRSGDIGELFF.

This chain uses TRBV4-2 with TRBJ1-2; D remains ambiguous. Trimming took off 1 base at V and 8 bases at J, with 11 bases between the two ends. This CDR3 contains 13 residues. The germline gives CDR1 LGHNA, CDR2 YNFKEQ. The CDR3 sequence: CASSQVREQGYTF. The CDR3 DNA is TGTGCCAGCAGCCAAGTGAGAGAACAGGGCTACACCTTC.

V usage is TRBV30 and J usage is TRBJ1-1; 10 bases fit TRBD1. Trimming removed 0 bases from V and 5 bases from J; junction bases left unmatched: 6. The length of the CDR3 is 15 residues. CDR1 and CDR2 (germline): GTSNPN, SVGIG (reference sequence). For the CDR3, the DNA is TGTGCCTGGAGTGTAGGCGGGACAGGGGTTACTGAAGCTTTCTTT. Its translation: CAWSVGGTGVTEAFF.

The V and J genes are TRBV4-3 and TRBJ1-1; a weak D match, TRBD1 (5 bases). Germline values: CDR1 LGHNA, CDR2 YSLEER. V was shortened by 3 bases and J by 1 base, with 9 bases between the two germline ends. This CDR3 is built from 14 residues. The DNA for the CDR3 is TGCGCCAGCAGCCACCAGGGTGGGAACACTGAAGCTTTCTTT. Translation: CASSHQGGNTEAFF.

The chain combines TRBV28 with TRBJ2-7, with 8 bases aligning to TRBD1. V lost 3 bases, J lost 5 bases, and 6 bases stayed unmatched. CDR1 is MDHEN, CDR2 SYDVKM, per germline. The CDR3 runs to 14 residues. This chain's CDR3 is CASSLDRDLHEQYF. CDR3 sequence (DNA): TGTGCCAGCAGTTTGGACAGGGATCTCCACGAGCAGTACTTC.

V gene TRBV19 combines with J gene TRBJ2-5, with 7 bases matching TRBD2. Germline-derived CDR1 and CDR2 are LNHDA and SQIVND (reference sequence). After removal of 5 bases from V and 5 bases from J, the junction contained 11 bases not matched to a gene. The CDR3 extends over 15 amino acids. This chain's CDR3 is CASSDNSGLGETQYF. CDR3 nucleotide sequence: TGTGCCAGTAGTGACAATAGCGGGCTGGGGGAGACCCAGTACTTC.

CDR3 sequence reads: CASSYSYSGPDTQYF. The CDR3 DNA follows: TGTGCCAGCAGTTACTCGTACTCAGGTCCGGATACGCAGTATTTT. This chain links TRBV6-5 with TRBJ2-3; the D is unclear. The CDR3 consists of 15 residues. Germline CDR1 and CDR2: MNHEY and SVGAGI. Trimming shortened V by 0 bases and J by 6 bases, and 13 bases separated the two germline ends.